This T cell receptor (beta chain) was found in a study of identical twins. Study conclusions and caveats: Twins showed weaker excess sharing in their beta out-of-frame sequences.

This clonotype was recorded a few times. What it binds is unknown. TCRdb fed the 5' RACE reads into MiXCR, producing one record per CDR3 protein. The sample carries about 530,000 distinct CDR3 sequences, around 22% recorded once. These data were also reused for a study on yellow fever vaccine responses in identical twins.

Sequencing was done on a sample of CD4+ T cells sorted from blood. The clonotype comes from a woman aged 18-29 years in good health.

The DNA for the CDR3 is TGCAGTGCTAGTTCGGGGAGCTCCTATAATTCACCCCTCCACTTT. Translating it yields CSASSGSSYNSPLHF. The gene calls are TRBV20-1 and TRBJ1-6; no clear D gene. The germline gives CDR1 DFQATT, CDR2 SNEGSKA (reference sequence). Trimming took off 3 bases at V and 0 bases at J, with 9 bases between the two ends. This CDR3 has 15 residues.